The entry below gives a single T cell receptor beta chain sequence along with its context. Its matching antigen is unknown. This entry comes from a study of T cell responses to AZD1222 COVID-19 vaccine. Study results and limitations: Receipt of two AZD1222 doses was followed by a rise in Spike-specific TCR breadth and depth.

The assay was immunoSEQ multiplex PCR, and TCRdb's table has in-frame clones only and misses some. The sample holds more than 95,000 clones, approximately 89% seen once. Germline CDR1 and CDR2: SGHNT and YYREEE (reference sequence). Trimming left V 1 base short and J 7 bases short, with 11 bases between. The CDR3 consists of 14 residues. This specimen consisted of peripheral blood, obtained 28 days after the second AZD1222 dose. This chain uses TRBV5-4 with TRBJ1-4; D is undetermined. The clonotype comes from an adult who received the AZD1222 COVID-19 vaccine. CDR3 sequence reads: CASSLWAVSEKLFF. CDR3 coding DNA: TGTGCCAGCAGCTTGTGGGCCGTGAGTGAAAAACTGTTTTTT.